This TCR beta chain was sequenced for a study of cytomegalovirus exposure and HLA in healthy donors. V lost 5 bases to trimming and J lost 4 bases; unmatched junction nucleotides: 9. The CDR3 is 15 amino acids. Germline-derived CDR1 and CDR2 are SGHVS and FQNEAQ. Primers: 60 Vbeta forward and 13 Jbeta reverse. Method: immunoSEQ multiplex PCR; TCRdb's copy keeps in-frame clones and lacks some. Of fewer than 110,000 clones detected, 74% appear once; the ten largest clones hold 13% to 15%. The receptor comes from a woman aged 40 to 50 in good health and CMV-seropositive. The specimen was PBMCs. The V call is TRBV7-8, the J call TRBJ1-2; 8 nucleotides agree with TRBD1. CDR3 coding DNA: TGTGCCAGCAGCCCCTTGGACAGGGAGAGCTATGGCTACACCTTC. Protein sequence: CASSPLDRESYGYTF.